This TCR beta chain was documented in a study of blood T cell repertoires in COVID-19 (dated by TCRdb to about 2020). With regard to the full study: Samples from collaborators originated in the United States, Italy and Spain and spanned both the acute and convalescent phases of COVID-19. A freely available public database, intended as a resource for researchers studying the immune response to SARS-CoV-2, is where the repertoires were released. The material from the prospective study consisted of cDNA or gDNA derived from T cells, B-cell-depleted T cells, or PBMCs. Samples were obtained from the ongoing ImmuneRACE study (first 160 participants) and from 1,254 subjects provided by 6 global collaborators. Subjects who had been exposed to COVID-19, were actively infected with it, or had recovered from it provided the deeply sampled blood TCRbeta repertoires that made up the dataset. Where HLA class I and class II types were available, the types were taken from metadata supplied by the sample provider, not from assay-based typing. Nearly every sample came with metadata listing a de-identified subject ID, COVID-19 status, age in years and sex.

The V and J ends are trimmed by 6 bases and 2 bases, leaving 14 bases between them. Reading the germline V gene gives CDR1 KGHSH and CDR2 LQKENI. The CDR3 starts with the cysteine, ends with the phenylalanine, and has 14 residues. Only the CDR3 portion is preserved as DNA: 42 bases, with reading frame beginning at the first base. Participants in the prospective study were enrolled through a virtual design, were aged about 18 to 90 years, and lived in fewer than 30 United States geographic areas. Cohort assignment in the prospective study relied on participant-reported clinical history from a screening survey and a study questionnaire. Exposed participants had been in contact, within 2 weeks of entering the study, with a person who had a PCR-confirmed or clinician-diagnosed case of COVID-19. Mobile phlebotomists in the prospective study collected whole blood, serum and a nasopharyngeal or oropharyngeal swab from every participant. Prospective study participants could optionally give additional blood draws and questionnaires over an approximately two-month period. Blood samples from the prospective study were shipped frozen or at room temperature prior to DNA extraction.

TCRbeta CDR3 regions were amplified from genomic DNA using the immunoSEQ Assay, a bias-controlled multiplex PCR. In the original analysis: Nucleated cell counts per sample were estimated from amplification of reference gene primers within the assay. To quantify the absolute abundance of each unique TCRbeta CDR3 rearrangement, sequence reads were collapsed and filtered. For each sample, productive Simpson clonality was calculated by taking the square root of Simpson's diversity index across productive rearrangements. TCRdb carries this immuneACCESS record with in-frame sequences only. Its versions omit some clonotypes, under half of them owing to an unresolved V gene in the studies checked, with the rest unexplained. V and J calls and clone size are given by that table; D and trimming were obtained from the DNA. The sample profile shows 320,000 or so clones; around 85% of them were found once. The ten largest clones capture over 1.5% of the sample.

Paper-wide results and their limitations: Clinical and demographic metadata were provided uncurated, with the amount varying by source and participant.

Points on this clone: Its antigen is currently not known. No qualities accompany the bases; no much larger clone lies one base away.

The TCR originated in a woman aged 25 to 45 who had been exposed to COVID-19. The rearrangement joined TRBV18 to TRBJ2-7; too little of a D gene remains to name it. Sequencing used PBMCs or T cells enriched from blood (not recorded which). The DNA is TGTGCCAGCTCGAGTGCTTTGTTGACCTACGAGCAGTACTTC. The encoded protein is CASSSALLTYEQYF. Here the CDR3 is joined to the reference TRBV18 and TRBJ2-7 genes, and the full variable domain is: NAGVMQNPRHLVRRRGQEARLRCSPMKGHSHVYWYRQLPEEGLKFMVYLQKENIIDESGMPKERFSAEFPKEGPSILRIQQVVRGDSAAYFCASSSALLTYEQYFGPGTRLTVT.